This TCR beta chain was recorded in a study of early T cells in non-severe SARS-CoV-2 infection. In the study overall: Investigators sequenced bulk RNA drawn from unsorted whole blood, and chains remained unpaired.

General study results and limits: VDJdb-based matching was biased toward anti-spike CD8 responses and missed private and CD4 specificities.

This CDR3 has 15 amino acids. Trimming left V 5 bases short and J 3 bases short, with 17 bases between. Germline CDR1 reads LNHDA; CDR2 reads SQIVND (reference sequence). Researchers tagged individual cDNA molecules with unique molecular identifiers. TCRdb recomputed calls from the 5' RACE reads with MiXCR, one row per CDR3 protein. In the table there are tens of thousands of distinct CDR3 sequences, around 7.8% of which are singletons. On this clonotype itself: Its antigen remains unknown.

The receptor was derived from an adult who was a healthcare worker with PCR-confirmed SARS-CoV-2 infection or an uninfected control (not recorded which). This chain uses TRBV19 with TRBJ2-7, with D perhaps matching TRBD1 (6 bases). Sequencing was carried out using whole blood. CDR3 nucleotides: TGTGCCAGTAGTTTGGGGACAACGCTCAACTACGAGCAGTACTTC. It is translated as CASSLGTTLNYEQYF. The whole variable domain, filled in from reference TRBV19 and TRBJ2-7, reads DGGITQSPKYLFRKEGQNVTLSCEQNLNHDAMYWYRQDPGQGLRLIYYSQIVNDFQKGDIAEGYSVSREKKESFPLTVTSAQKNPTAFYLCASSLGTTLNYEQYFGPGTRLTVT.